The 20 T cell receptor beta chains reported below all come from one sample, sequenced in a study of CD8 T cells in Susac syndrome. RNA amounts of about 0.5 to 1 ug underwent reverse transcription with random hexamers. One entry per CDR3 protein results from TCRdb running MiXCR on the immunoSEQ multiplex PCR reads. In the table there are hundreds of thousands of distinct CDR3 sequences, 95% of which are singletons. The sequenced sample was CD4+ T cells from PBMCs. These receptors originate from a human donor with multiple sclerosis.

The chain joins TRBV4-1 to TRBJ2-1; no reliable D call. The CDR3 is made up of 12 amino acids. The germline CDR1 and CDR2 sequences are MGHRA and YSYEKL. The V end was cut by 1 base, the J end by 7 bases, with 5 bases between. The CDR3 DNA reads TGCGCCAGCAGCCAAGGGACGAATGAGCAGTTCTTC. Amino acid sequence: CASSQGTNEQFF.

This chain's CDR3 is CSAIVMNTEAFF. The CDR3 nucleotides are TGCAGTGCTATAGTGATGAACACTGAAGCTTTCTTT. The chain recombines TRBV20-1 with TRBJ1-1, with D unresolved. Germline-derived CDR1 and CDR2 are DFQATT and SNEGSKA (reference sequence). V lost 4 bases, J lost 0 bases, and 6 bases lay in between. This CDR3 comprises 12 residues.

The chain joins TRBV20-1 to TRBJ2-5; the D gene is possibly TRBD1 (6 bases). CDR1 is DFQATT, CDR2 SNEGSKA, per germline (reference sequence). V was trimmed by 5 bases and J by 2 bases, leaving 12 bases between them. The CDR3 consists of 13 residues. CDR3 sequence (DNA): TGCAGTGCTCCTTCCCAGGGGCAAGAGACCCAGTACTTC. Amino acids: CSAPSQGQETQYF.

This sequence joins TRBV9 and TRBJ2-3; the match to TRBD2 covers 8 bases. After removal of 4 bases from V and 4 bases from J, the junction contained 5 bases not matched to a gene. Germline lookup yields CDR1 SGDLS and CDR2 YYNGEE. This CDR3 has 14 amino acids. CDR3 sequence: CASSNRGGSDTQYF. CDR3 DNA: TGTGCCAGCAGCAACCGGGGGGGCTCAGATACGCAGTATTTT.

V gene TRBV29-1 combines with J gene TRBJ2-7; D is unclear. The CDR3 is 13 residues long. V lost 6 bases, J lost 0 bases, and 12 bases lay in between. CDR1 is SQVTM and CDR2 is ANQGSEA in the germline V gene. The CDR3: CSVIVLSSYEQYF. The CDR3 DNA sequence: TGCAGCGTCATCGTTCTCAGCTCCTACGAGCAGTACTTC.

The chain is built from TRBV29-1 and TRBJ1-2; 7 bases agree with TRBD1. V shed 5 bases and J 6 bases; nucleotides not matched to a gene: 6. The CDR3 consists of 12 residues. Germline CDR1 and CDR2: SQVTM and ANQGSEA. In DNA, the CDR3 is TGCAGCGTTTCTGACAGGGTGGATGGCTACACCTTC. Amino acid sequence: CSVSDRVDGYTF. The full variable domain, rest sourced from reference TRBV29-1 and TRBJ1-2, is SAVISQKPSRDICQRGTSLTIQCQVDSQVTMMFWYRQQPGQSLTLIATANQGSEATYESGFVIDKFPISRPNLTFSTLTVSNMSPEDSSIYLCSVSDRVDGYTFGSGTRLTVV.

The V and J genes are TRBV20-1 and TRBJ2-3; 8 positions agree with TRBD2. V lost 3 bases, J lost 2 bases, and 10 bases stayed unmatched. CDR1 DFQATT and CDR2 SNEGSKA come from the germline V gene (reference sequence). This CDR3 has 16 residues. The CDR3 spells CSASGAGGASTDTQYF. For the CDR3, the DNA is TGCAGTGCTAGTGGAGCCGGGGGGGCCTCCACAGATACGCAGTATTTT.

This chain uses TRBV20-1 with TRBJ1-2; TRBD1 aligns across 9 bases. Losses at the gene ends were 5 bases for V and 8 bases for J; bases not matched to a gene: 6. The length of the CDR3 is 12 residues. Germline V lookup: CDR1 DFQATT, CDR2 SNEGSKA (reference sequence). Here the CDR3 reads CSAYRGLAGYTF. The CDR3 nucleotides read TGCAGTGCTTACAGGGGGCTGGCCGGCTACACCTTC.

This chain links TRBV30 with TRBJ1-5, with D unresolved. The germline V and J ends were trimmed by 5 bases and 0 bases, with 11 bases remaining between them. Germline V gives CDR1 GTSNPN, CDR2 SVGIG (reference sequence). The CDR3 contains 14 residues. CDR3: CAWSRGVSNQPQHF. In nucleotides, the CDR3 is TGTGCCTGGTCGCGCGGGGTTAGCAATCAGCCCCAGCATTTT.

The chain has TRBV7-9 and TRBJ2-3; D remains ambiguous. CDR3 length: 11 residues. The V end lost 10 bases, the J end lost 2 bases, and 7 bases lay between the germline ends. Germline V CDR1 and CDR2: SEHNR, FQNEAQ (reference sequence). CDR3 coding DNA: TGTGCCACTCACAACACAGATACGCAGTATTTT. This encodes CATHNTDTQYF. Filled out from reference TRBV7-9 and TRBJ2-3, the complete variable domain reads DTGVSQNPRHKITKRGQNVTFRCDPISEHNRLYWYRQTLGQGPEFLTYFQNEAQLEKSRLLSDRFSAERPKGSFSTLEIQRTEQGDSAMYLCATHNTDTQYFGPGTRLTVL.

The chain combines TRBV19 with TRBJ2-1; TRBD2 matches 9 bases. The germline V gene has CDR1 LNHDA and CDR2 SQIVND (reference sequence). The length of the CDR3 is 15 residues. J was trimmed by 3 bases and V by 4 bases; bases with no gene match: 4. CDR3 residues: CASSTRLADYNEQFF. The DNA for the CDR3 is TGTGCCAGTAGTACCCGACTAGCGGACTACAATGAGCAGTTCTTC. The full variable domain, in which reference TRBV19 and TRBJ2-1 provide the parts outside the CDR3, is DGGITQSPKYLFRKEGQNVTLSCEQNLNHDAMYWYRQDPGQGLRLIYYSQIVNDFQKGDIAEGYSVSREKKESFPLTVTSAQKNPTAFYLCASSTRLADYNEQFFGPGTRLTVL.

V usage is TRBV12-3 or TRBV12-4 and J usage is TRBJ1-5, with 10 bases fitting TRBD1. The CDR3 spans 16 residues. Trimming removed 1 base from V and 6 bases from J; junction bases left unmatched: 6. Here the CDR3 reads CASSLVGGQGSQPQHF. The CDR3 nucleotides read TGTGCCAGCAGTTTAGTAGGGGGACAGGGGAGTCAGCCCCAGCATTTT.

V usage is TRBV7-2 and J usage is TRBJ2-3; 8 nucleotides line up with TRBD2. Looked up from germline, CDR1 is SGHTA and CDR2 is FQGNSA. The V segment lost 4 bases and the J segment 3 bases; nucleotides outside the gene matches: 9. The CDR3 spans 16 residues. The CDR3 reads CASSSDPAGVTDTQYF. The CDR3, as DNA: TGTGCCAGCAGCTCAGATCCAGCGGGGGTGACAGATACGCAGTATTTT.

In this sample, this clonotype turned up a few times. The chain couples TRBV30 to TRBJ2-1; a weak D match, TRBD1 (5 bases). This CDR3 region has 14 residues. V lost 4 bases and J 0 bases, leaving 10 bases between the germline ends. CDR1 is GTSNPN, CDR2 SVGIG, per germline (reference sequence). CDR3 sequence reads: CAWTKGISYNEQFF. CDR3 sequence (DNA): TGTGCCTGGACTAAGGGGATCTCCTACAATGAGCAGTTCTTC.

J is TRBJ2-1 and V is TRBV30, with 8 bases lining up with TRBD1. J was trimmed by 5 bases and V by 0 bases; bases with no gene match: 9. CDR3 length: 16 residues. Germline V gene sequence: CDR1 GTSNPN, CDR2 SVGIG (reference sequence). CDR3 in DNA: TGTGCCTGGAGTGTACAGATGGGACAGGCGCACAATGAGCAGTTCTTC. It yields the protein CAWSVQMGQAHNEQFF.

The chain recombines TRBV5-1 with TRBJ1-6; 8 nucleotides line up with TRBD1. V lost 4 bases, J lost 6 bases, and 3 bases stayed unmatched. The germline gives CDR1 SGHRS, CDR2 YFSETQ. The CDR3 consists of 14 residues. The CDR3 loop reads CASSPDRVNSPLHF. DNA of the CDR3: TGCGCCAGCAGCCCGGACAGGGTTAATTCACCCCTCCACTTT.

V usage is TRBV10-3 and J usage is TRBJ2-3, with no clear D. V lost 3 bases to trimming and J lost 0 bases, with 10 bases between them. The CDR3 totals 15 residues. Germline lookup yields CDR1 ENHRY and CDR2 SYGVKD. The CDR3 here is CAISDRSLSTDTQYF. The CDR3 DNA is TGTGCCATCAGTGACAGGAGCTTAAGCACAGATACGCAGTATTTT.

This clonotype was counted between two and nine times. V and J are TRBV7-2 and TRBJ2-1; D is possibly TRBD1 (6 bases). Deletions cut 1 base from V and 4 bases from J, with 8 bases between. Germline CDR1 reads SGHTA; CDR2 reads FQGNSA. This CDR3 is 14 amino acids long. The CDR3 sequence: CASSLEGEYNEQFF. DNA of the CDR3: TGTGCCAGCAGCTTAGAGGGGGAATACAATGAGCAGTTCTTC. Filled out from reference TRBV7-2 and TRBJ2-1, the complete variable domain reads GAGVSQSPSNKVTEKGKDVELRCDPISGHTALYWYRQSLGQGLEFLIYFQGNSAPDKSGLPSDRFSAERTGGSVSTLTIQRTQQEDSAVYLCASSLEGEYNEQFFGPGTRLTVL.

The rearrangement uses TRBV5-1 and TRBJ2-1, with 10 bases aligning to TRBD2. There are 14 residues in the CDR3. Germline V CDR1 and CDR2: SGHRS, YFSETQ. Trimming removed 3 bases from V and 8 bases from J; junction bases left unmatched: 5. The CDR3 coding sequence is TGCGCCAGCAGCTGGGGGACTAGCGTGGATGAGCAGTTCTTC. It yields the protein CASSWGTSVDEQFF.

The gene calls are TRBV9 and TRBJ2-4, with D possibly being TRBD1 or TRBD2 (5 bases each). Germline CDR1 reads SGDLS; CDR2 reads YYNGEE. This CDR3 region has 17 residues. V was pared by 3 bases and J by 0 bases, with 16 bases between. The CDR3 DNA sequence: TGTGCCAGCAGCGACCCAGGGACGGACGGAGCCAAAAACATTCAGTACTTC. Translating it yields CASSDPGTDGAKNIQYF. Based on the CDR3 plus reference TRBV9 and TRBJ2-4, the full variable domain is DSGVTQTPKHLITATGQRVTLRCSPRSGDLSVYWYQQSLDQGLQFLIQYYNGEERAKGNILERFSAQQFPDLHSELNLSSLELGDSALYFCASSDPGTDGAKNIQYFGAGTRLSVL.